Shown below are 22 T cell receptor beta chains from a single sample sequenced in a study of T-cell memory formation after mild COVID-19. MiXCR, applied by TCRdb to the 5' RACE reads, yields one record per CDR3 protein. The data show 150,000 to 200,000 distinct CDR3 sequences, with approximately 10% seen just once and approximately 3.4% held by the top ten. The sequencing sample was made of PBMCs or a T cell subset sorted from them (not recorded which). These receptors all come from a man in his late teens or twenties who had mild COVID-19 (a few samples of this study predate the infection). Cell type and time point are not known.

This clonotype was seen a few times. The chain couples TRBV12-3 or TRBV12-4 to TRBJ1-1; D gene uncertain. CDR3 length: 15 amino acids. Trimming shortened V by 4 bases and J by 4 bases, and 16 bases separated the two germline ends. In DNA form, the CDR3 reads TGTGCCAGCAGTTCTCTAGGGAATTCGGGCACTGAAGCTTTCTTT. Protein: CASSSLGNSGTEAFF.

This clonotype was detected a few times. The chain links TRBV5-1 to TRBJ1-1; weak D call: TRBD1 (5 bases). V lost 3 bases to trimming and J lost 0 bases, with 12 bases between them. Looked up from germline, CDR1 is SGHRS and CDR2 is YFSETQ. The CDR3 spans 15 residues. The CDR3 region is CASSWGSSMNTEAFF. The CDR3 DNA reads TGCGCCAGCAGCTGGGGCTCGTCGATGAACACTGAAGCTTTCTTT.

The chain is built from TRBV5-1 and TRBJ2-3, with 7 bases fitting TRBD1. V dropped 2 bases and J dropped 14; count of bases not matched to a gene: 14. This CDR3 spans 14 amino acids. Germline assignment: CDR1 SGHRS and CDR2 YFSETQ. The CDR3 here is CASSLGQGVGLRYF. The CDR3 nucleotides read TGCGCCAGCAGCTTAGGGCAGGGGGTAGGTCTTCGGTATTTT.

The V gene is TRBV19, the J gene TRBJ2-7; unclear D gene. Trimming took 1 base from V and 3 from J, leaving 7 bases between them. CDR1 LNHDA and CDR2 SQIVND come from the germline V gene (reference sequence). CDR3 size: 13 residues. The CDR3 sequence is CASSIGAGYEQYF. In DNA, the CDR3 is TGTGCCAGTAGTATAGGGGCTGGCTACGAGCAGTACTTC.

This chain connects TRBV24-1 to TRBJ1-2; no definite D call. The CDR3 has 10 residues. Per the germline V gene, CDR1 is KGHDR and CDR2 is SFDVKD. Trimming stripped 12 bases from V and 5 bases from J, with 9 bases between. DNA of the CDR3: TGTGCCGATCGTAGGTATGGCTACACCTTC. The encoded protein is CADRRYGYTF.

This chain links TRBV9 with TRBJ2-7; TRBD2 aligns across 8 bases. Germline loops: CDR1 SGDLS, CDR2 YYNGEE. V was pared by 7 bases and J by 7 bases, with 4 bases of the junction left unmatched. The CDR3 consists of 11 residues. The CDR3 nucleotides read TGTGCCAGCGGTCGGGAGGGGGAGCAGTACTTC. Translating it yields CASGREGEQYF.

The chain recombines TRBV12-2 with TRBJ2-7; TRBD1 is taken as the D call from the table, unchecked against the DNA. TRBV12-2 is a recognized pseudogene. This CDR3 comprises 14 residues. The CDR3 region has the DNA TGTGCAAGTCGCCCCGTGCCCGGGTCCTACGAGCAGTACTTC. Amino acids: CASRPVPGSYEQYF.

V usage is TRBV6-6 and J usage is TRBJ1-2, with 9 bases fitting TRBD1. V shed 5 bases and J 7 bases; nucleotides not matched to a gene: 5. This CDR3 has 13 residues. Germline loops: CDR1 MNHNY, CDR2 SVGAGI (reference sequence). The CDR3 DNA reads TGTGCCAGCAGTCCACAGGGGGCTGGTGGCTACACCTTC. Translating gives CASSPQGAGGYTF.

This chain links TRBV4-1 with TRBJ2-5, with 11 bases matching TRBD2. With 1 base clipped from V and 5 bases from J, the junction kept 6 bases outside the gene matches. Looked up from germline, CDR1 is MGHRA and CDR2 is YSYEKL. The CDR3 consists of 16 residues. The CDR3 is CASSQGVAGGQETQYF. For the CDR3, the DNA is TGCGCCAGCAGCCAAGGAGTAGCGGGGGGGCAGGAGACCCAGTACTTC.

The chain carries TRBV5-1 and TRBJ2-5, with 11 positions matching TRBD2. The CDR3 extends over 17 amino acids. Germline loops: CDR1 SGHRS, CDR2 YFSETQ. J gave up 2 bases and V 0 bases, and 6 bases lay outside the gene matches. The CDR3 nucleotides read TGCGCCAGCAGCTTGGGGTCCGGGACTAGCGGACAAGAGACCCAGTACTTC. Translation: CASSLGSGTSGQETQYF.

This clonotype occurred a few times. The rearrangement links TRBV18 to TRBJ2-1; D gene uncertain. Trimming left V 0 bases short and J 3 bases short, with 3 bases between. Germline V gene lookup returns CDR1 KGHSH and CDR2 LQKENI. CDR3 length equals 13 residues. CDR3 nucleotides: TGTGCCAGCTCACCACCTATCTACAATGAGCAGTTCTTC. It translates to CASSPPIYNEQFF. The whole variable domain, filled in from reference TRBV18 and TRBJ2-1, reads NAGVMQNPRHLVRRRGQEARLRCSPMKGHSHVYWYRQLPEEGLKFMVYLQKENIIDESGMPKERFSAEFPKEGPSILRIQQVVRGDSAAYFCASSPPIYNEQFFGPGTRLTVL.

The V call is TRBV7-2, the J call TRBJ2-5; D assignment may be TRBD1 or TRBD2 (5 bases each). Trimming removed 4 bases from V and 4 bases from J, with 10 bases in between. CDR1 is SGHTA, CDR2 FQGNSA, per germline. The CDR3 totals 13 residues. The CDR3 sequence is CASSSGPLETQYF. The CDR3 coding sequence is TGTGCCAGCAGCTCGGGACCTCTAGAGACCCAGTACTTC.

This clonotype has ten or more counts. This chain links TRBV4-3 with TRBJ1-3; 10 bases are a match to TRBD1. CDR1 and CDR2 (germline): LGHNA, YSLEER. V gave up 3 bases and J gave up 0 bases; unmatched junction bases: 5. This CDR3 has 17 residues. The CDR3 reads CASSQDRGDYSGNTIYF. The CDR3 nucleotides read TGCGCCAGCAGCCAGGACAGGGGGGACTACTCTGGAAACACCATATATTTT.

This clonotype is medium-sized within its sample. The rearrangement uses TRBV29-1 and TRBJ2-2; the D is unclear. The CDR3 is 13 residues long. Germline CDR1 is SQVTM and CDR2 is ANQGSEA. V was pared by 3 bases and J by 4 bases, with 9 bases between. CDR3 nucleotides: TGCAGCGTTGACGGCCTAGGCACCGGGGAGCTGTTTTTT. It translates to CSVDGLGTGELFF.

The gene calls are TRBV6-5 and TRBJ1-4; no reliable D call. The CDR3 sequence is 14 residues long. The germline V gene encodes CDR1 MNHEY and CDR2 SVGAGI. V was clipped by 0 bases and J by 3 bases, with 5 bases between them. The chain's CDR3 is CASSYSQANEKLFF. The CDR3 region has the DNA TGTGCCAGCAGTTACTCACAAGCTAATGAAAAACTGTTTTTT.

The V and J genes are TRBV7-8 and TRBJ2-7; D is undetermined. Germline CDR1 reads SGHVS; CDR2 reads FQNEAQ. This CDR3 spans 13 amino acids. Trimming shortened V by 1 base and J by 4 bases, and 8 bases separated the two germline ends. CDR3 loop: CASSLGLGYEQYV. The CDR3 DNA reads TGTGCCAGCAGCTTAGGTTTGGGGTACGAGCAGTACGTC.

This chain uses TRBV29-1 with TRBJ2-2; 8 bases map to TRBD1. This CDR3 is 13 amino acids long. The germline V gene encodes CDR1 SQVTM and CDR2 ANQGSEA. Trimming cost V 0 bases and J 10 bases; bases outside gene matches: 4. Here the CDR3 reads CSVEDMGQVELFF. CDR3 nucleotides: TGCAGCGTTGAAGATATGGGACAGGTGGAGCTGTTTTTT.

The chain employs TRBV12-2 and TRBJ2-5; the D call of TRBD1 is as the table states it, not checked on the DNA. TRBV12-2 is annotated as a pseudogene. This CDR3 region has 17 residues. Written as DNA, the CDR3 is TGTGCAAGTCGCGCCCCTCCCCGGGGCGGGGATGAAGAGACCCAGTACTTC. Protein sequence: CASRAPPRGGDEETQYF.

This chain joins TRBV2 and TRBJ2-5, with D tentatively TRBD2 (5 bases). Trimming removed 2 bases from V and 4 bases from J, with 8 bases in between. The CDR3 is made up of 13 amino acids. Looked up from germline, CDR1 is SNHLY and CDR2 is FYNNEI. The CDR3 is CASSERRAETQYF. The CDR3 region has the DNA TGTGCCAGCAGTGAACGGCGGGCAGAGACCCAGTACTTC.

This chain connects TRBV6-1 to TRBJ1-1; D perhaps matches TRBD1 (6 bases). Germline CDR1 MNHNS, CDR2 SASEGT. The CDR3 is 13 residues long. Trimming removed 2 bases from V and 5 bases from J, with 9 bases in between. The CDR3 DNA reads TGTGCCAGCAGTGAACAGGGACAAACTGAAGCTTTCTTT. It is translated as CASSEQGQTEAFF.

This clonotype was seen ten or more times. The gene calls are TRBV14 and TRBJ1-1; possible D gene TRBD1, 5 bases. The CDR3 is 13 amino acids. CDR1 is SGHDN and CDR2 is FVKESK in the germline V gene. V was shortened by 5 bases and J by 1 base, with 8 bases between the two germline ends. CDR3 amino acids: CASSRGRNTEAFF. CDR3 in DNA: TGTGCCAGCAGCAGGGGACGGAACACTGAAGCTTTCTTT.

This clonotype turned up a few times. The gene calls are TRBV4-1 and TRBJ1-5; 7 bases are shared with TRBD1. V shed 0 bases and J 3 bases; nucleotides not matched to a gene: 5. Germline V gene sequence: CDR1 MGHRA, CDR2 YSYEKL. The CDR3 covers 16 residues. The CDR3 region is CASSQDPGQYNQPQHF. The CDR3 DNA is TGCGCCAGCAGCCAAGATCCGGGACAGTACAATCAGCCCCAGCATTTT.